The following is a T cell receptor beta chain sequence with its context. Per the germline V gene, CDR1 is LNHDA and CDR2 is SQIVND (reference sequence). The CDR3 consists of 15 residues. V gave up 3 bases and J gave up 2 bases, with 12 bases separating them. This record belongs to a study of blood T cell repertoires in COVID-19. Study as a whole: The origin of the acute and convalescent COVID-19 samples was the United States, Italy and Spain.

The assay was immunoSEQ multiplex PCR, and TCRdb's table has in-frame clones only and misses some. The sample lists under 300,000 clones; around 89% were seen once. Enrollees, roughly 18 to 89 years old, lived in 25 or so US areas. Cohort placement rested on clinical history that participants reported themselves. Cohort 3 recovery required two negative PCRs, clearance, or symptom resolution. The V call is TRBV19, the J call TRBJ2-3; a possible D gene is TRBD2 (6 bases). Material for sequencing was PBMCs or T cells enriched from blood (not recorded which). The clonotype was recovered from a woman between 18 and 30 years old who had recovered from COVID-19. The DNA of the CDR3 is TGTGCCAGTAGTATCAATGCGGGGAACACAGATACGCAGTATTTT. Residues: CASSINAGNTDTQYF.